This T cell receptor (beta chain) was found in a study of T cell repertoires in cytomegalovirus infection. Across the whole study: In public TCR beta signatures, there were indications of both CMV infection and matching HLA type.

TCRdb passed the reads through MiXCR, listing each CDR3 protein once. The top ten hold around 15% of the sample, which has about 920,000 distinct CDR3 sequences, roughly 30% seen once. Study-wide results and caveats: HLA-C-restricted CMV clonotypes gave the most frequent clonotype in two of eight donors. Carriers of CMV plus the relevant HLA were identified by cumulative public TCR beta family frequency.

V lost 4 bases and J lost 9, with 10 bases in between. Germline CDR1 reads SGHNT; CDR2 reads YYREEE (reference sequence). The CDR3 consists of 12 residues. This clonotype was observed a single time. Its antigen remains unknown. The sample consisted of cultured CD8+ T cells from PBMCs, taken from culture after CMV antigen stimulation. This TCR was sampled from a human donor in good health (CMV status not recorded). Some clones in this sample may be carry-over from other donors' samples. The chain joins TRBV5-4 to TRBJ1-4; possibly TRBD1 for D (6 bases). The DNA for the CDR3 is TGTGCCAGCAGCCCGGACAGTAAAAAACTGTTTTTT. This codes for CASSPDSKKLFF.